The clone carrying this T cell receptor beta chain was seen more than once but under ten times. Its specificity is not known. The CDR3 has 16 amino acids. Germline V gives CDR1 SEHNR, CDR2 FQNEAQ (reference sequence). V gave up 5 bases and J gave up 3 bases; unmatched junction bases: 10. The sample comes from a study of T cell repertoires in cytomegalovirus infection. The wider study: Signatures in public TCR beta sequences pointed to both CMV infection and matching HLA type.

The study, taken as a whole, reports: Summed public TCR beta family frequency identified CMV carriers bearing the relevant HLA.

TCRdb passed the reads through MiXCR, listing each CDR3 protein once. Among over 55,000 distinct CDR3 sequences listed, roughly a fifth were seen once. Sequenced here: CD8+ T cells from cultured PBMCs, sampled from culture after CMV antigen stimulation. The TCR was taken from a human donor in good health (CMV status not recorded). Some clones in this sample may be carry-over from other donors' samples. The genes are TRBV7-9 and TRBJ2-5, with 9 bases lining up with TRBD1. The CDR3 sequence is CASSGWTGVEEETQYF. The CDR3 coding sequence is TGTGCCAGCAGCGGCTGGACAGGGGTGGAGGAAGAGACCCAGTACTTC. The full variable domain, with the rest looked up from reference TRBV7-9 and TRBJ2-5, is DTGVSQNPRHKITKRGQNVTFRCDPISEHNRLYWYRQTLGQGPEFLTYFQNEAQLEKSRLLSDRFSAERPKGSFSTLEIQRTEQGDSAMYLCASSGWTGVEEETQYFGPGTRLLVL.